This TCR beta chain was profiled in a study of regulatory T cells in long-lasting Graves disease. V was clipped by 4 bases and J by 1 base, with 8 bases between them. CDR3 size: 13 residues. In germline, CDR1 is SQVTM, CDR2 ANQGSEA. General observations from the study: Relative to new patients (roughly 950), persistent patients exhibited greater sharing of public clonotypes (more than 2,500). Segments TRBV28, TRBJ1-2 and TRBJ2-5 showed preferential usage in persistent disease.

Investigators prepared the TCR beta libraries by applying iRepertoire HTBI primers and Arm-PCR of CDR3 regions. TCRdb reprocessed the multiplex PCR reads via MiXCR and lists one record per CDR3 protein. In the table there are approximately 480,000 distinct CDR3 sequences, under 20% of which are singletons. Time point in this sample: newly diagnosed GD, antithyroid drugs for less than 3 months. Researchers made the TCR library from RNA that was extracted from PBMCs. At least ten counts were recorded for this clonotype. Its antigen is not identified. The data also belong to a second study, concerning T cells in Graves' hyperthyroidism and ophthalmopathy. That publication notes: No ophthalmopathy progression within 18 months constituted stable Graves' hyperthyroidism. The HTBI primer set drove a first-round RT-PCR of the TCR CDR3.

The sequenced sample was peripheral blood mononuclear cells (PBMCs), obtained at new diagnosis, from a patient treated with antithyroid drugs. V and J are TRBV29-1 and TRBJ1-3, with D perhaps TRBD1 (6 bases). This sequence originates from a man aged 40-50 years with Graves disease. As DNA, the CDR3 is TGCAGCGTTGTGAGGGGGTCTGGAAACACCATATATTTT. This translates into CSVVRGSGNTIYF.